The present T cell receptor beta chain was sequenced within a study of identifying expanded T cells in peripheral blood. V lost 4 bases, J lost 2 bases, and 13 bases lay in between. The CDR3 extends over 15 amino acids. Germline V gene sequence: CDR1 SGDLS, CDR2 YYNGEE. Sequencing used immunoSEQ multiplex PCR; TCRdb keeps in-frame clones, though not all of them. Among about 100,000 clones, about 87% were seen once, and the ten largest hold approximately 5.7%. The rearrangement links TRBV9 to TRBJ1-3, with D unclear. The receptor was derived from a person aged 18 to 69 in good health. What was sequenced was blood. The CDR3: CASSTQSLAGNTIYF. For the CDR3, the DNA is TGTGCCAGCAGCACACAAAGCCTGGCTGGAAACACCATATATTTT.